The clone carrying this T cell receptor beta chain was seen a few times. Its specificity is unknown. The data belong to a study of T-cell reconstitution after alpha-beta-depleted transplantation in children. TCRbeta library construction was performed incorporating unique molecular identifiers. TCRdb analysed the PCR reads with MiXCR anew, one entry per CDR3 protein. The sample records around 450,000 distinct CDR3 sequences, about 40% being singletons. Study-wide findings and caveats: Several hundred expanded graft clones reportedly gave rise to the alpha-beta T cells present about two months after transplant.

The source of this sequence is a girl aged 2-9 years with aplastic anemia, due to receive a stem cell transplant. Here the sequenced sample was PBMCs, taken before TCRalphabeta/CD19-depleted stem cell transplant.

The chain's CDR3 is CASSRGAIYNEQFF. As DNA, the CDR3 is TGTGCCAGCAGCCGCGGGGCCATTTACAATGAGCAGTTCTTC. This chain links TRBV7-9 with TRBJ2-1; possibly TRBD2 for D (6 bases). The CDR3 loop spans 14 amino acids. The germline V and J ends were trimmed by 5 bases and 4 bases, with 12 bases remaining between them. Germline CDR1 is SEHNR and CDR2 is FQNEAQ (reference sequence).